Below, 19 T cell receptor beta chains from the same sample are listed, as sequenced in a study of identical twins (dated by TCRdb to between 2015 and 2016). Library construction relied on 5' RACE. The instrument given in TCRdb is Illumina HiSeq 2000. The public reads were reanalyzed by TCRdb: fastp trimming at Q25, MiXCR alignment, in-frame beta chains only. Each entry is one CDR3 protein sequence, shown with its most common DNA and genes. Across this sample there are a few hundred thousand distinct CDR3 sequences, with 20% to 25% seen only once. The ten largest clones represent about 2.7% of the sample. These data also formed part of another study, on T cells expressing NK-cell markers.

The sequenced sample consisted of CD4+ T cells sorted from blood. The source of these receptors is a young woman in good health.

This clonotype was detected a few times. V is TRBV20-1 and J is TRBJ1-3; 8 positions agree with TRBD1. The junction had 3 bases not matched to a gene; V was cut back by 6 bases and J by 2 bases. Germline V lookup: CDR1 DFQATT, CDR2 SNEGSKA (reference sequence). The length of the CDR3 is 13 residues. CDR3 in DNA: TGCAGTGCGGAACAGGGGGCTGGAAACACCATATATTTT. Translated: CSAEQGAGNTIYF.

The chain recombines TRBV19 with TRBJ2-3; D may be TRBD1 (6 bases). Germline V gene data show CDR1 as LNHDA and CDR2 as SQIVND (reference sequence). The CDR3 is 14 residues long. V lost 6 bases to trimming and J lost 4 bases, with 14 bases between them. The CDR3 region has the DNA TGTGCCAGTAGAACAGGGCGAGTCCCAGATACGCAGTATTTT. Translating it yields CASRTGRVPDTQYF.

The gene calls are TRBV6-5 and TRBJ2-7; 13 nucleotides match TRBD2. The CDR3 consists of 15 residues. Germline assignment: CDR1 MNHEY and CDR2 SVGAGI. V shed 6 bases and J 4 bases; nucleotides not matched to a gene: 6. This CDR3 is CASSYTSGRVYEQYF. The CDR3 nucleotides are TGTGCCAGCAGCTATACTAGCGGGAGGGTTTACGAGCAGTACTTC.

This clonotype was observed a few times. The chain couples TRBV5-1 to TRBJ1-1; 8 bases are shared with TRBD1. This CDR3 spans 15 amino acids. After removal of 0 bases from V and 4 bases from J, the junction contained 5 bases not matched to a gene. In germline, CDR1 is SGHRS, CDR2 YFSETQ. The chain's CDR3 is CASSLAGQGSTEAFF. The CDR3 coding sequence is TGCGCCAGCAGCTTGGCCGGACAGGGAAGCACTGAAGCTTTCTTT.

The J gene is TRBJ2-7, the V gene TRBV3-1; 11 nucleotides align to TRBD1. From germline, CDR1 is LGHDT and CDR2 YNNKEL (reference sequence). After removal of 0 bases from V and 9 bases from J, the junction contained 10 bases not matched to a gene. The CDR3 runs to 16 residues. CDR3 nucleotide sequence: TGTGCCAGCAGCCAAGATTCCGGGACAGGGGGTGGAAGGCAGTACTTC. Amino acids: CASSQDSGTGGGRQYF.

The rearrangement uses TRBV30 and TRBJ2-5, with D hard to call. CDR1 and CDR2 (germline): GTSNPN, SVGIG (reference sequence). The V and J ends lost 0 bases and 4 bases respectively, with 6 bases between them. This CDR3 contains 12 residues. This CDR3 reads CAWSVDGETQYF. CDR3 sequence (DNA): TGTGCCTGGAGTGTAGATGGAGAGACCCAGTACTTC.

Only a few counts were recorded for this clonotype. The chain combines TRBV10-3 with TRBJ1-6; D is unclear. The germline V and J ends were trimmed by 4 bases and 3 bases, with 4 bases remaining between them. The CDR3 sequence is 13 residues long. The germline CDR1 and CDR2 sequences are ENHRY and SYGVKD. CDR3 in amino acids: CAISGNYNSPLHF. CDR3 in DNA: TGTGCCATCAGTGGGAACTATAATTCACCCCTCCACTTT.

This clonotype has a handful of counts. Relative to the germline gene, one junction end is altered; a read error may explain this. The V gene is TRBV5-1, the J gene TRBJ2-2; TRBD1 is a possible D gene (7 bases). This CDR3 has 15 residues. The germline gives CDR1 SGHRS, CDR2 YFSETQ. The CDR3 nucleotides are TGTGCCAGCAGCTTGGAGGGGGCTCGGACCGGGGAGCTGTTTTTT. It yields the protein CASSLEGARTGELFF.

This clonotype was seen a handful of times. The V and J genes are TRBV20-1 and TRBJ2-1, with TRBD2 matching 8 bases. The germline V gene encodes CDR1 DFQATT and CDR2 SNEGSKA (reference sequence). CDR3 length: 14 amino acids. Unmatched junction bases numbered 5, after V lost 0 bases and J lost 7 bases. The CDR3, as DNA: TGCAGTGCTAGAGATCGTCGGGGGGGAAATGAGCAGTTCTTC. Protein: CSARDRRGGNEQFF.

The rearrangement joins TRBV4-3 to TRBJ2-1, with 8 bases fitting TRBD1. Germline CDR1 is LGHNA and CDR2 is YSLEER. V lost 4 bases, J lost 8 bases, and 7 bases stayed unmatched. This CDR3 has 14 amino acids. CDR3 sequence: CASSLRTGNHEQFF. Written as DNA, the CDR3 is TGCGCCAGCAGCCTCCGGACAGGGAACCATGAGCAGTTCTTC.

This clonotype showed up just a few times. This chain connects TRBV29-1 to TRBJ2-3; tentative D call: TRBD2 (5 bases). V was cut by 6 bases and J by 4 bases, with 8 bases left in between. CDR1 is SQVTM and CDR2 is ANQGSEA in the germline V gene. The CDR3 totals 11 residues. As DNA, the CDR3 is TGCAGCGTCCGGACTTCAGATACGCAGTATTTT. As protein: CSVRTSDTQYF.

Only a few counts were recorded for this clonotype. This sequence joins TRBV6-2 or TRBV6-3 and TRBJ2-4; no firm D call. V lost 7 bases to trimming and J lost 1 base, with 11 bases between them. Germline V lookup: CDR1 MNHEY, CDR2 SVGEGT. This CDR3 spans 14 amino acids. CDR3 in amino acids: CASKSSWAKNIQYF. DNA for the CDR3: TGTGCCAGCAAGAGCAGTTGGGCCAAAAACATTCAGTACTTC.

J is TRBJ1-1 and V is TRBV20-1; D might be TRBD1 (5 bases). The CDR3 spans 15 residues. In germline, CDR1 is DFQATT, CDR2 SNEGSKA (reference sequence). Trimming removed 0 bases from V and 5 bases from J, with 16 bases in between. Here the CDR3 reads CSARDGRTGRTEAFF. CDR3 coding DNA: TGCAGTGCTAGAGATGGCCGTACAGGTAGGACTGAAGCTTTCTTT.

This chain joins TRBV29-1 and TRBJ2-7, with TRBD1 as a possible D gene (6 bases). V gave up 3 bases and J gave up 2 bases, with 8 bases separating them. Germline CDR1 reads SQVTM; CDR2 reads ANQGSEA. The CDR3 runs to 12 residues. CDR3 protein: CSVEGDTYEQYF. The CDR3 region has the DNA TGCAGCGTTGAGGGGGACACCTACGAGCAGTACTTC.

The sample holds a few counts of this clonotype. The V gene is TRBV29-1, the J gene TRBJ2-5, with 8 bases identical to TRBD1. This CDR3 is 12 amino acids long. From germline, CDR1 is SQVTM and CDR2 ANQGSEA. V gave up 5 bases and J gave up 5 bases; unmatched junction bases: 4. CDR3 in DNA: TGCAGCGTTCAACGACAGGGGGAGACCCAGTACTTC. It encodes CSVQRQGETQYF. The entire variable domain, with the rest obtained from reference TRBV29-1 and TRBJ2-5, is as follows: SAVISQKPSRDICQRGTSLTIQCQVDSQVTMMFWYRQQPGQSLTLIATANQGSEATYESGFVIDKFPISRPNLTFSTLTVSNMSPEDSSIYLCSVQRQGETQYFGPGTRLLVL.

The chain employs TRBV30 and TRBJ1-6; 7 positions agree with TRBD1. This CDR3 has 13 amino acids. CDR1 GTSNPN and CDR2 SVGIG come from the germline V gene (reference sequence). Germline trimming cut 8 bases from V and 7 bases from J; bases unmatched to any gene: 8. CDR3 sequence reads: CAVASGGNSPLHF. As DNA, the CDR3 is TGTGCCGTAGCCTCAGGGGGAAATTCACCCCTCCACTTT.

The chain has TRBV14 and TRBJ2-3, with no clear D. Germline loops: CDR1 SGHDN, CDR2 FVKESK. This CDR3 has 14 residues. V was shortened by 2 bases and J by 0 bases, with 6 bases between the two germline ends. The CDR3 nucleotides are TGTGCCAGCAGCCAAATCCGCAGCACAGATACGCAGTATTTT. This encodes CASSQIRSTDTQYF.

The genes are TRBV4-3 and TRBJ2-1; 10 bases match TRBD2. The CDR3 extends over 16 amino acids. Germline V gives CDR1 LGHNA, CDR2 YSLEER. Trimming cost V 3 bases and J 8 bases; bases outside gene matches: 10. CDR3 sequence reads: CASSHSGRAQDHEQFF. CDR3 sequence (DNA): TGCGCCAGCAGCCACAGCGGGAGGGCCCAGGACCATGAGCAGTTCTTC.

This rearrangement joins TRBV5-1 to TRBJ2-7, with D hard to call. Trimming left V 0 bases short and J 0 bases short, with 13 bases between. CDR3 length: 16 residues. Germline CDR1 SGHRS, CDR2 YFSETQ. The CDR3 sequence: CASSLVSGPHSYEQYF. CDR3 bases: TGCGCCAGCAGCTTGGTGTCCGGGCCCCACTCCTACGAGCAGTACTTC.